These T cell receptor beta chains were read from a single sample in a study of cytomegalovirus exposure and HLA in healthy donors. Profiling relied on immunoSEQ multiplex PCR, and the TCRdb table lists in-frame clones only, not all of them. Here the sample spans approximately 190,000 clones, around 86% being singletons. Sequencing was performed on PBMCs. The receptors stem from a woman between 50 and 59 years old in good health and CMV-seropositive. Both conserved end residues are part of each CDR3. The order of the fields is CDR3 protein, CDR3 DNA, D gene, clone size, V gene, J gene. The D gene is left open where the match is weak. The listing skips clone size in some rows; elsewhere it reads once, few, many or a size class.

CASSPLSPEGSGNTIYF	TGTGCCAGCTCACCACTATCGCCGGAGGGTTCTGGAAACACCATATATTTT	.	once	TRBV18	TRBJ1-3
CASSAVYGYTF	TGTGCCAGCAGTGCAGTCTATGGCTACACCTTC	.	.	TRBV28	TRBJ1-2
CASSYGSRAKNSQYF	TGTGCCAGCAGTTACGGGAGTAGGGCCAAAAACAGTCAGTACTTC	.	.	TRBV6-6	TRBJ2-4
CAISVGGSSSGANVLTF	TGTGCCATCAGTGTCGGAGGATCGAGCTCTGGGGCCAACGTCCTGACTTTC	.	.	TRBV10-3	TRBJ2-6
CASSLDRGFYEQYF	TGTGCCAGCAGCTTAGACAGGGGGTTTTACGAGCAGTACTTC	TRBD1	.	TRBV11-2	TRBJ2-7
CASSLYDSTGELFF	TGCGCCAGCAGCCTATACGACAGCACCGGGGAGCTGTTTTTT	.	.	TRBV4-1	TRBJ2-2
CASSFPRGDLAFF	TGTGCCAGCAGCTTCCCTAGGGGTGATTTAGCTTTCTTT	.	few	TRBV7-9	TRBJ1-1
CASSGTGGTEAFF	TGTGCCAGCTCAGGGACAGGGGGCACTGAAGCTTTCTTT	TRBD1	.	TRBV18	TRBJ1-1
CASQPGRGLYEQYF	TGTGCCAGCCAACCCGGGAGGGGGTTATACGAGCAGTACTTC	TRBD2	.	TRBV2	TRBJ2-7
CASRTSGSYEQYF	TGTGCCAGCAGGACTAGCGGGAGTTACGAGCAGTACTTC	TRBD2	.	TRBV6-1	TRBJ2-7
CASSPHGPSEQFF	TGTGCCAGCAGTCCCCACGGCCCTAGTGAGCAGTTCTTC	.	.	TRBV6-6	TRBJ2-1
CASSLQGSGANVLTF	TGTGCCAGCAGCTTACAGGGGTCCGGGGCCAACGTCCTGACTTTC	.	.	TRBV13	TRBJ2-6
CSVSGTSGWGGETQYF	TGCAGCGTTTCGGGGACTAGCGGTTGGGGTGGAGAGACCCAGTACTTC	TRBD2	few	TRBV29-1	TRBJ2-5
CASSEGRGVRNIQYF	TGTGCCAGCAGTGAAGGTCGGGGGGTGAGGAACATTCAGTACTTC	TRBD2	.	TRBV2	TRBJ2-4
CASSSSRTGYTEAFF	TGTGCCAGCAGCTCATCAAGGACAGGGTACACTGAAGCTTTCTTT	TRBD1	.	TRBV7-6	TRBJ1-1
CASSYGHRTTNEKLFF	TGTGCCAGCAGTTACGGCCACAGAACAACTAATGAAAAACTGTTTTTT	.	.	TRBV6-5	TRBJ1-4
CASSFGQGAYGYTF	TGTGCCAGCAGCTTCGGACAGGGGGCCTATGGCTACACCTTC	TRBD1	.	TRBV11-2	TRBJ1-2
CASSYSRGGGNDEQYF	TGTGCCAGCAGTTACTCCCGTGGCGGGGGGAACGACGAGCAGTACTTC	TRBD2	once	TRBV6-5	TRBJ2-7
CSGGVQDVDSYTF	TGCAGCGGGGGGGTACAGGACGTGGATAGCTACACCTTC	.	.	TRBV29-1	TRBJ1-2
CASSLTAGEETQYF	TGTGCCAGCAGCTTAACGGCGGGGGAAGAGACCCAGTACTTC	TRBD2	.	TRBV7-6	TRBJ2-5
CARSRTRTSKETQYF	TGTGCCAGAAGCCGGACGAGGACTAGCAAAGAGACCCAGTACTTC	TRBD2	.	TRBV5-3	TRBJ2-5
CAWSVTGGGKLFF	TGTGCCTGGAGCGTAACAGGGGGCGGAAAACTGTTTTTT	TRBD1	.	TRBV30	TRBJ1-4
CASSQGGRNNQPQHF	TGTGCCAGCAGCCAAGGAGGCAGGAATAACCAGCCCCAGCATTTT	.	.	TRBV16	TRBJ1-5
CASSLRWALHEQYF	TGTGCCAGCAGCTTAAGGTGGGCTTTACACGAGCAGTACTTC	.	.	TRBV7-8	TRBJ2-7
CASSFGQGLGELFF	TGTGCCAGCAGTTTCGGACAGGGCCTCGGGGAGCTGTTTTTT	TRBD1	few	TRBV6-6	TRBJ2-2
CASSQTGGTYNEQFF	TGTGCCAGCAGCCAAACAGGGGGAACCTACAATGAGCAGTTCTTC	TRBD1	.	TRBV4-2	TRBJ2-1
CASSLITGVQGEQYF	TGTGCCAGCAGCTTAATTACAGGGGTACAGGGCGAGCAGTACTTC	TRBD1	.	TRBV5-6	TRBJ2-7
CASSLLVRADPTGELFF	TGTGCCAGCAGCTTACTGGTGAGGGCAGATCCGACCGGGGAGCTGTTTTTT	.	once	TRBV7-6	TRBJ2-2
CASSAGDLYDTQYF	TGTGCCAGCTCGGCGGGAGATCTGTACGATACGCAGTATTTT	TRBD2	.	TRBV28	TRBJ2-3
CASSPPRETQYF	TGTGCCAGCTCACCACCGAGGGAGACCCAGTACTTC	.	.	TRBV18	TRBJ2-5
CASSPGGRGTLETQYF	TGTGCCAGCAGCCCGGGGGGGCGGGGAACGTTAGAGACCCAGTACTTC	TRBD2	.	TRBV7-2	TRBJ2-5
CASSVNGDNEQFF	TGTGCCAGCAGCGTAAACGGAGACAATGAGCAGTTCTTC	.	.	TRBV9	TRBJ2-1
CASSLAGDRLFF	TGTGCCAGCAGTTTAGCCGGTGACAGACTGTTTTTT	.	.	TRBV28	TRBJ1-4
CAALAGGVNNEQFF	TGTGCCGCCTTAGCGGGAGGAGTGAACAATGAGCAGTTCTTC	TRBD2	.	TRBV7-9	TRBJ2-1
CASSSGQADYGYTF	TGTGCCAGCAGTTCGGGACAGGCGGACTATGGCTACACCTTC	TRBD1	.	TRBV6-5	TRBJ1-2
CASQRAYEQYF	TGTGCCAGTCAGCGGGCCTACGAGCAGTACTTC	.	.	TRBV2	TRBJ2-7
CASSFEGTSGSYEQYF	TGTGCCAGCAGTTTTGAAGGGACTAGCGGTTCCTACGAGCAGTACTTC	TRBD2	few	TRBV28	TRBJ2-7
CASSLLVLGELFF	TGTGCCAGCAGCCTCCTAGTCCTCGGGGAGCTGTTTTTT	.	.	TRBV5-5	TRBJ2-2
CASSSDRGASNQPQHF	TGTGCCAGCAGCTCCGACAGGGGTGCGAGCAATCAGCCCCAGCATTTT	TRBD1	.	TRBV5-6	TRBJ1-5
CSVDFSDTQYF	TGCAGCGTTGACTTCTCAGATACGCAGTATTTT	.	.	TRBV29-1	TRBJ2-3
CASSWGGAYEQYF	TGTGCCAGCAGTTGGGGGGGAGCCTACGAGCAGTACTTC	TRBD2	.	TRBV6-1	TRBJ2-7
CASSYTPGGLGPEQYF	TGTGCCAGCAGTTACACGCCAGGGGGCCTAGGCCCCGAGCAGTACTTC	TRBD1	.	TRBV6-5	TRBJ2-7
CASSISAVQGNQPQHF	TGTGCCAGTAGTATCTCGGCAGTCCAGGGCAATCAGCCCCAGCATTTT	.	.	TRBV19	TRBJ1-5